The rows below give T cell receptor beta chains drawn from one sample of a study of T cells after posttransplantation cyclophosphamide. Profiling relied on immunoSEQ multiplex PCR, and the TCRdb table lists in-frame clones only, not all of them. Recorded here are roughly 41,000 clones, none singletons. Sequencing was carried out using PBMCs. These receptor sequences come from a man aged 25-45 years in good health and a related stem cell transplant donor. CDR3s include the opening cysteine and the closing phenylalanine or tryptophan. Each record gives: clone size, J gene, V gene, D gene, CDR3 DNA, CDR3 protein. A D gene is named only where the DNA matches it firmly. Only some rows state a clone size, as once, few, many or a class for expanded clones.

abundance: many; j_gene: TRBJ2-4; v_gene: TRBV25-1; d_gene: .; CDR3nt: TGTGCCAGCAGTGAAACGGGTATCAAACTAGCCAAAAACATTCAGTACTTC; CDR3aa: CASSETGIKLAKNIQYF
abundance: many; j_gene: TRBJ2-5; v_gene: TRBV10-3; d_gene: .; CDR3nt: TGTGCCATCAGGAATCCGACAGTAGAAGAGACCCAGTACTTC; CDR3aa: CAIRNPTVEETQYF
abundance: .; j_gene: TRBJ1-2; v_gene: TRBV5-6; d_gene: TRBD1; CDR3nt: TGTGCCAGCAGCTCCCGACTACAGGGGGCTGGTGGCTACACCTTC; CDR3aa: CASSSRLQGAGGYTF
abundance: many; j_gene: TRBJ2-1; v_gene: TRBV9; d_gene: .; CDR3nt: TGTGCCAGCAGCGTCGGGGGTCCCTACAATGAGCAGTTCTTC; CDR3aa: CASSVGGPYNEQFF
abundance: many; j_gene: TRBJ1-5; v_gene: TRBV12-3/TRBV12-4; d_gene: .; CDR3nt: TGTGCCAGCAGTTTAGCCAGGGGAAATCAGCCCCAGCATTTT; CDR3aa: CASSLARGNQPQHF
abundance: many; j_gene: TRBJ1-1; v_gene: TRBV7-8; d_gene: .; CDR3nt: TGTGCCAGCAGCTTAAGGGCAAAGTCAGGGATCATGAACACTGAAGCTTTCTTT; CDR3aa: CASSLRAKSGIMNTEAFF
abundance: many; j_gene: TRBJ2-7; v_gene: TRBV11-2; d_gene: TRBD1; CDR3nt: TGTGCCAGCAGCCGAAACGCCGGGACAGGGCCCTACGAGCAGTACTTC; CDR3aa: CASSRNAGTGPYEQYF
abundance: many; j_gene: TRBJ2-3; v_gene: TRBV2; d_gene: .; CDR3nt: TGTGCCAGCAGATCGACCGGGACAGATACGCAGTATTTT; CDR3aa: CASRSTGTDTQYF
abundance: many; j_gene: TRBJ1-2; v_gene: TRBV7-9; d_gene: TRBD1; CDR3nt: TGTGCCAGCAGTTCAGGGGGGTTTGGCTACACCTTC; CDR3aa: CASSSGGFGYTF
abundance: many; j_gene: TRBJ1-6; v_gene: TRBV12-3/TRBV12-4; d_gene: TRBD1; CDR3nt: TGTGCCAGCAGTTTACTGACAGGGGTCGGGAATTCACCCCTCCACTTT; CDR3aa: CASSLLTGVGNSPLHF
abundance: medium-sized; j_gene: TRBJ2-3; v_gene: TRBV6-4; d_gene: TRBD1; CDR3nt: TGTGCCAGCAGTGAGGGACAGGGGGAGACAGATACGCAGTATTTT; CDR3aa: CASSEGQGETDTQYF
abundance: many; j_gene: TRBJ1-4; v_gene: TRBV7-9; d_gene: .; CDR3nt: TGTGCCAGCAGCGTGACAGAGATTTTTAATGAAAAACTGTTTTTT; CDR3aa: CASSVTEIFNEKLFF
abundance: many; j_gene: TRBJ1-2; v_gene: TRBV10-3; d_gene: .; CDR3nt: TGTGCCATCTCCCCACCCCAGGCGCACTATGGCTACACCTTC; CDR3aa: CAISPPQAHYGYTF
abundance: many; j_gene: TRBJ1-6; v_gene: TRBV6-5; d_gene: TRBD1; CDR3nt: TGTGCCAGCAGTTCCGGGACAGTGGAACCCCTCCACTTT; CDR3aa: CASSSGTVEPLHF
abundance: many; j_gene: TRBJ1-5; v_gene: TRBV28; d_gene: TRBD1; CDR3nt: TGTGCCAGCAGCTACAGGGGGAGGGTTAGCAATCAGCCCCAGCATTTT; CDR3aa: CASSYRGRVSNQPQHF
abundance: many; j_gene: TRBJ2-5; v_gene: TRBV25-1; d_gene: TRBD2; CDR3nt: TGTGCCAGCAGTGAATCACTAGCGGGGGGCCAAGAGACCCAGTACTTC; CDR3aa: CASSESLAGGQETQYF
abundance: few; j_gene: TRBJ2-3; v_gene: TRBV6-2/TRBV6-3; d_gene: TRBD1; CDR3nt: TGTGCCAGCAGTACAGGGGGGCTGGGACCGGAGTATTTT; CDR3aa: CASSTGGLGPEYF
abundance: many; j_gene: TRBJ1-2; v_gene: TRBV19; d_gene: .; CDR3nt: TGTGCCAGCACAACCCAGGCAGCCATGAACTATGGCTACACCTTC; CDR3aa: CASTTQAAMNYGYTF
abundance: many; j_gene: TRBJ2-3; v_gene: TRBV5-1; d_gene: .; CDR3nt: TGCGCCAGCAGCACGGGACTTAGCACAGATACGCAGTATTTT; CDR3aa: CASSTGLSTDTQYF
abundance: .; j_gene: TRBJ2-1; v_gene: TRBV12-3/TRBV12-4; d_gene: .; CDR3nt: TGTGCCAGCAGCTGGCAGGAGCAGTTCTTC; CDR3aa: CASSWQEQFF
abundance: many; j_gene: TRBJ1-1; v_gene: TRBV7-2; d_gene: .; CDR3nt: TGTGCCAGCAGCTTCAGGGTTAACACTGAAGCTTTCTTT; CDR3aa: CASSFRVNTEAFF
abundance: many; j_gene: TRBJ2-7; v_gene: TRBV5-1; d_gene: .; CDR3nt: TGCGCCAGCAGCTTGGGGTCAGGGGCGTCTTCCTACGAGCAGTACTTC; CDR3aa: CASSLGSGASSYEQYF
abundance: many; j_gene: TRBJ1-5; v_gene: TRBV6-6; d_gene: .; CDR3nt: TGTGCCAGCAGTTACTCGCGTCCAGGGATAAATCAGCCCCAGCATTTT; CDR3aa: CASSYSRPGINQPQHF
abundance: many; j_gene: TRBJ2-1; v_gene: TRBV7-2; d_gene: TRBD1; CDR3nt: TGTGCCAGCAGCTTAGGGGACAGGGGGAATGAGCAGTTCTTC; CDR3aa: CASSLGDRGNEQFF
abundance: few; j_gene: TRBJ2-7; v_gene: TRBV29-1; d_gene: .; CDR3nt: TGCAGTGTAACAGAGAGCTCCTACGAGCAGTACTTC; CDR3aa: CSVTESSYEQYF
abundance: many; j_gene: TRBJ1-2; v_gene: TRBV27; d_gene: .; CDR3nt: TGTGCCAGCAGTTATACGGGTTTTGGCTATGGCTACACCTTC; CDR3aa: CASSYTGFGYGYTF
abundance: many; j_gene: TRBJ2-2; v_gene: TRBV10-3; d_gene: TRBD1; CDR3nt: TGTGCCATCAGTGAGGACAGGGGATTTTCCGGGGAGCTGTTTTTT; CDR3aa: CAISEDRGFSGELFF
abundance: many; j_gene: TRBJ1-2; v_gene: TRBV6-6; d_gene: .; CDR3nt: TGTGCCAGCAGTTATTTGGACAATAACTATGGCTACACCTTC; CDR3aa: CASSYLDNNYGYTF
abundance: many; j_gene: TRBJ1-6; v_gene: TRBV10-3; d_gene: TRBD1; CDR3nt: TGTGCCATCAGTGAGGGACAGGGATTGAATTCACCCCTCCACTTT; CDR3aa: CAISEGQGLNSPLHF
abundance: many; j_gene: TRBJ2-7; v_gene: TRBV19; d_gene: .; CDR3nt: TGTGCCAGTAGTCCAGGGTCCGCAGTCGAGCAGTACTTC; CDR3aa: CASSPGSAVEQYF
abundance: few; j_gene: TRBJ1-1; v_gene: TRBV9; d_gene: TRBD1; CDR3nt: TGTGCCAGCTCGTCGACAGGGAGTACTGAAGCTTTCTTT; CDR3aa: CASSSTGSTEAFF
abundance: many; j_gene: TRBJ1-6; v_gene: TRBV9; d_gene: TRBD1; CDR3nt: TGTGCCAGCAGCGTAGACGTCGGGACAGGGGGCTTCGGATTCGATGGCTCACCCCTCCACTTT; CDR3aa: CASSVDVGTGGFGFDGSPLHF
abundance: many; j_gene: TRBJ1-1; v_gene: TRBV11-2; d_gene: .; CDR3nt: TGTGCCAGCAGCTTCGGGGAGAACACTGAAGCTTTCTTT; CDR3aa: CASSFGENTEAFF
abundance: few; j_gene: TRBJ1-2; v_gene: TRBV4-2; d_gene: .; CDR3nt: TGTGCCAGCAGCCAAGTTAGAGCGGCAGCTAACTATGGCTACACCTTC; CDR3aa: CASSQVRAAANYGYTF
abundance: many; j_gene: TRBJ2-7; v_gene: TRBV27; d_gene: .; CDR3nt: TGTGCCAGCAGTCCCGCACCGGACAGTAGGACCTACGAGCAGTACTTC; CDR3aa: CASSPAPDSRTYEQYF
abundance: many; j_gene: TRBJ2-3; v_gene: TRBV24-1; d_gene: .; CDR3nt: TGTGCCACCAGTGATTTCCCCAGCGCAAGCACAGATACGCAGTATTTT; CDR3aa: CATSDFPSASTDTQYF
abundance: .; j_gene: TRBJ1-5; v_gene: TRBV23-1; d_gene: .; CDR3nt: TGCGCCAGCAGTCAAAAGGTAAGTCAGCCCCAGCATTTT; CDR3aa: CASSQKVSQPQHF
abundance: many; j_gene: TRBJ1-5; v_gene: TRBV19; d_gene: .; CDR3nt: TGTGCCAGTAGTATAAGGCCCGATCAGCCCCAGCATTTT; CDR3aa: CASSIRPDQPQHF
abundance: many; j_gene: TRBJ2-1; v_gene: TRBV6-5; d_gene: .; CDR3nt: TGTGCCAGCAGTTACACAGGGATAAACAATGAGCAGTTCTTC; CDR3aa: CASSYTGINNEQFF
abundance: few; j_gene: TRBJ2-5; v_gene: TRBV5-4; d_gene: TRBD2; CDR3nt: TGTGCCAGCAGCTTGGTTGCGGGGGGAGGACAAGAGACCCAGTACTTC; CDR3aa: CASSLVAGGGQETQYF
abundance: .; j_gene: TRBJ2-5; v_gene: TRBV12-3/TRBV12-4; d_gene: .; CDR3nt: TGTGCCAGCAGTTTACCTTCCGGGTTTGAGACCCAGTACTTC; CDR3aa: CASSLPSGFETQYF
abundance: many; j_gene: TRBJ1-2; v_gene: TRBV4-1; d_gene: TRBD1; CDR3nt: TGCGCCAGCAGCCCTAAGGACAGGGAGAGATCTAACTATGGCTACACCTTC; CDR3aa: CASSPKDRERSNYGYTF
abundance: many; j_gene: TRBJ1-2; v_gene: TRBV2; d_gene: .; CDR3nt: TGTGCCAGCAGAGTCTTGACAGCTTATCCCTATGGCTACACCTTC; CDR3aa: CASRVLTAYPYGYTF
abundance: many; j_gene: TRBJ1-2; v_gene: TRBV28; d_gene: .; CDR3nt: TGTGCCAGCAGTCCTATCGACAGAGCTAACTATGGCTACACCTTC; CDR3aa: CASSPIDRANYGYTF
abundance: .; j_gene: TRBJ2-3; v_gene: TRBV15; d_gene: TRBD2; CDR3nt: TGTGCCACCAGCAGAGATACTAGCGGATCCACAGATACGCAGTATTTT; CDR3aa: CATSRDTSGSTDTQYF
abundance: many; j_gene: TRBJ2-7; v_gene: TRBV27; d_gene: TRBD1; CDR3nt: TGTGCCAGCCGCCGGGACAGGGGGGTTCTTAGCTACGAGCAGTACTTC; CDR3aa: CASRRDRGVLSYEQYF
abundance: many; j_gene: TRBJ2-2; v_gene: TRBV11-1; d_gene: TRBD1; CDR3nt: TGTGCCAGCAGCTCCCCCCCTGGCAGGGGGCCCGGGGAGCTGTTTTTT; CDR3aa: CASSSPPGRGPGELFF
abundance: many; j_gene: TRBJ1-2; v_gene: TRBV11-3; d_gene: TRBD1; CDR3nt: TGTGCCAGCAGACCCAGACAGGGTACTAACTATGGCTACACCTTC; CDR3aa: CASRPRQGTNYGYTF
abundance: many; j_gene: TRBJ2-2; v_gene: TRBV18; d_gene: .; CDR3nt: TGTGCCAGCTCACCCTATACAGGGAACACCGGGGAGCTGTTTTTT; CDR3aa: CASSPYTGNTGELFF
abundance: few; j_gene: TRBJ2-3; v_gene: TRBV4-2; d_gene: .; CDR3nt: TGTGCCAGCAGCCAAGATATGGGGGGGGGCCGGAGCCCAGATACGCAGTATTTT; CDR3aa: CASSQDMGGGRSPDTQYF